This paragraph covers one T cell receptor beta chain sequence. The antigen is unknown. Repertoires were generated with immunoSEQ multiplex PCR, while TCRdb's copy carries only in-frame clones and drops some. Seen here are about 45,000 clones, 75% to 90% observed once, and the top ten hold approximately 6%. The source of the sample is a study of OX40 agonist ivuxolimab in advanced cancers. Study overall: A diagnosis of hepatocellular carcinoma, melanoma, renal cell or head and neck cancer was present in dose-escalation patients.

General study results and limits: CD8+ T cells averaged more expanded clones than CD4+. Among the least clonally expanded were partial responders at 0.1-3.0 mg/kg.

This CDR3 has 17 residues. Germline V CDR1 and CDR2: LNHDA, SQIVND (reference sequence). Sample: CD4+ or CD8+ T cells sorted from blood, taken in a trial of the OX40 agonist ivuxolimab. This chain links TRBV19 with TRBJ2-5, with 7 bases that match TRBD1. The DNA matches TRBJ2-7 better at its end, which makes the J call doubtful. This TCR was recovered from an adult with an advanced solid tumor such as melanoma, head and neck, liver or kidney cancer. The CDR3 loop reads CASSYMPPRQGSYEQYF. The CDR3 coding sequence is TGTGCCAGTAGTTATATGCCCCCTCGACAGGGCTCCTACGAGCAGTACTTC.